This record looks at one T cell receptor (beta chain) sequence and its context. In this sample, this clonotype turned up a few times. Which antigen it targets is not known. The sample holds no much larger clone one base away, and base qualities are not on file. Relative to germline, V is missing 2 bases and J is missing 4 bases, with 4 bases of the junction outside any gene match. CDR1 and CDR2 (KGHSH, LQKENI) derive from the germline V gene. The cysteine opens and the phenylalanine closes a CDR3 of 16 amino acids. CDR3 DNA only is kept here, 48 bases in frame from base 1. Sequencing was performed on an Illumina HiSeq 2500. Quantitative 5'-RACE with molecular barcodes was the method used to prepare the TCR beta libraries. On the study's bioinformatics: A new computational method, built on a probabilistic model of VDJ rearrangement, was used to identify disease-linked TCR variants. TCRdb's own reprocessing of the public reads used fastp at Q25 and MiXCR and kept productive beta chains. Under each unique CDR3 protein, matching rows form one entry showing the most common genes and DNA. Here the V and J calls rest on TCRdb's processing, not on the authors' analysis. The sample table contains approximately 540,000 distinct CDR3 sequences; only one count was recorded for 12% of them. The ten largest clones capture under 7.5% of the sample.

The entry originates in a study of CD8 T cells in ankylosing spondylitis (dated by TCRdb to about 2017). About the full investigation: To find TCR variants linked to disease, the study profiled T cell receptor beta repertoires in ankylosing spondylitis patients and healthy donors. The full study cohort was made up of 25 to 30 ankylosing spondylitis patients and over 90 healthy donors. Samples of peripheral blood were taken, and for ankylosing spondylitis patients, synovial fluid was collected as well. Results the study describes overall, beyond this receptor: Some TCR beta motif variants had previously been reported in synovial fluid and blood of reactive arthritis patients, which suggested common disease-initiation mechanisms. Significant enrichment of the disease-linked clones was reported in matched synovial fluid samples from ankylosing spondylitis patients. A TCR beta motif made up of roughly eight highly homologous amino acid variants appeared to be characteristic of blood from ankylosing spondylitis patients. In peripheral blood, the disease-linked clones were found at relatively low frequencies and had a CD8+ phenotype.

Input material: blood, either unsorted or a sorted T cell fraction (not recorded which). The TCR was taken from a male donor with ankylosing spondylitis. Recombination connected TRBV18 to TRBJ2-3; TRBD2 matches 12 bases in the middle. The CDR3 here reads CASSPLLAGGADTQYF. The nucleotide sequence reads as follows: TGTGCCAGCTCACCATTACTAGCGGGAGGTGCAGATACGCAGTATTTT.